This passage covers 18 T cell receptor beta chains from one sample sequenced in a study of CD8 T cells in ankylosing spondylitis. TCRdb re-derived calls from the 5' RACE reads in MiXCR, one entry per CDR3 protein. The table records a few hundred thousand distinct CDR3 sequences, around 10% of them present only once. The sequencing input was blood, either unsorted or a sorted T cell fraction (not recorded which). The receptors were gathered from a male donor with ankylosing spondylitis or in good health (not recorded which).

This chain connects TRBV12-3 or TRBV12-4 to TRBJ1-2, with 7 bases lining up with TRBD1. The CDR3 spans 14 residues. V shed 5 bases, J shed 6 bases, and the junction held 9 bases outside the gene matches. The CDR3 is CASSMTGTFNGYTF. The CDR3 DNA reads as TGTGCCAGCAGTATGACAGGGACGTTCAATGGCTACACCTTC.

The chain recombines TRBV10-3 with TRBJ2-2; weak D call: TRBD2 (6 bases). V gave up 0 bases and J gave up 6 bases, with 8 bases separating them. Germline CDR1 ENHRY, CDR2 SYGVKD. The CDR3 contains 14 residues. The CDR3 loop is CAISESGGPGELFF. CDR3 in DNA: TGTGCCATCAGTGAGTCGGGGGGACCCGGGGAGCTGTTTTTT.

This clonotype was counted a few times. The rearrangement links TRBV3-1 to TRBJ2-7; 10 bases line up with TRBD1. From germline, CDR1 is LGHDT and CDR2 YNNKEL (reference sequence). The V segment lost 5 bases and the J segment 2 bases; nucleotides outside the gene matches: 6. The CDR3 extends over 15 amino acids. CDR3 protein: CASSFPGQGTYEQYF. CDR3 sequence (DNA): TGTGCCAGCAGCTTTCCGGGACAGGGGACCTACGAGCAGTACTTC.

This clonotype was detected a few times. V and J are TRBV20-1 and TRBJ2-7, with D maybe TRBD2 (6 bases). Germline values: CDR1 DFQATT, CDR2 SNEGSKA (reference sequence). Trimming shortened V by 5 bases and J by 12 bases, and 23 bases separated the two germline ends. The CDR3 runs 13 residues. The CDR3 spells CSAPGPGASKGYF. CDR3 bases: TGCAGTGCTCCCGGTCCGGGAGCTAGCAAGGGGTACTTC.

This clonotype was seen many times. The chain is built from TRBV27 and TRBJ1-2; D is ambiguous. The length of the CDR3 is 13 residues. Germline V gene sequence: CDR1 MNHEY, CDR2 SMNVEV (reference sequence). The V end was cut by 5 bases, the J end by 4 bases, with 11 bases between. CDR3 region: CASSHGPRYGYTF. The CDR3 bases are TGTGCCAGCAGTCACGGGCCCCGCTATGGCTACACCTTC.

V and J are TRBV12-3 or TRBV12-4 and TRBJ2-3; D uncertain. CDR3 length: 16 residues. The V end lost 5 bases, the J end lost 2 bases, and 17 bases lay between the germline ends. DNA of the CDR3: TGTGCCAGCAGTATCCATTTGCGGCAGGTCACAGATACGCAGTATTTT. Translated, it gives CASSIHLRQVTDTQYF.

For this clonotype: A much larger clone sits a single nucleotide away, making a read error possible. This sequence joins TRBV5-1 and TRBJ2-5; D is ambiguous. Germline CDR1 reads SGHRS; CDR2 reads YFSETQ. CDR3 length equals 14 residues. The CDR3 DNA sequence: TGCGCCAACAGCTTGGGGTGGGACCAAGAGACCCAGTACTTC. This gives the protein CANSLGWDQETQYF.

The chain has TRBV9 and TRBJ2-1; no clear D gene. The CDR3 runs 13 residues. Germline CDR1 and CDR2: SGDLS and YYNGEE. V gave up 1 base and J gave up 6 bases, with 8 bases separating them. CDR3 DNA sequence: TGTGCCAGCAGCGTATCGGAAGCCAATGAGCAGTTCTTC. It is translated as CASSVSEANEQFF.

This clonotype has only a few counts. The chain has TRBV7-9 and TRBJ2-2; TRBD2 is a possible D gene (6 bases). This CDR3 has 14 amino acids. V shed 9 bases and J shed 3 bases, with 14 bases lying between them. CDR1 is SEHNR, CDR2 FQNEAQ, per germline (reference sequence). The DNA of the CDR3 is TGTGCCAGTTGGACAAGCGGGCACACCGGGGAGCTGTTTTTT. The encoded protein is CASWTSGHTGELFF.

This clonotype was observed many times. The chain couples TRBV5-1 to TRBJ1-1, with 8 bases fitting TRBD1. The CDR3 sequence is 14 residues long. J was trimmed by 3 bases and V by 0 bases; bases with no gene match: 1. The germline CDR1 and CDR2 sequences are SGHRS and YFSETQ. The CDR3, as DNA: TGCGCCAGCAGCTTGGACAGGGGGGACACTGAAGCTTTCTTT. Protein product: CASSLDRGDTEAFF.

This clonotype was found a few times. DNA of the CDR3: TGTGCCAGCAGAAGAAATCCCGGGGAGCTGTTTTTT. Its protein is CASRRNPGELFF. The chain couples TRBV7-8 to TRBJ2-2, with no clear D. Trimming took off 6 bases at V and 6 bases at J, with 8 bases between the two ends. The CDR3 runs 12 residues. Germline loops: CDR1 SGHVS, CDR2 FQNEAQ.

This clonotype was observed at least ten times. The chain combines TRBV6-5 with TRBJ2-2; D could derive from TRBD1 or TRBD2 (5 bases each). The V end lost 0 bases, the J end lost 8 bases, and 13 bases lay between the germline ends. Germline V lookup: CDR1 MNHEY, CDR2 SVGAGI. The CDR3 runs to 15 residues. The CDR3 bases are TGTGCCAGCAGTTACTCGTTGGGACGGTTTGGGGAGCTGTTTTTT. It specifies CASSYSLGRFGELFF.

This chain uses TRBV4-1 with TRBJ1-5; the match to TRBD1 covers 12 bases. Germline V gene sequence: CDR1 MGHRA, CDR2 YSYEKL. V lost 3 bases to trimming and J lost 4 bases; unmatched junction nucleotides: 1. This CDR3 spans 15 amino acids. The DNA of the CDR3 is TGCGCCAGCAGCCAGGGACAGGGGGCGAATCAGCCCCAGCATTTT. Translating it yields CASSQGQGANQPQHF.

The chain links TRBV3-1 to TRBJ2-7; D uncertain. This CDR3 has 15 amino acids. Germline assignment: CDR1 LGHDT and CDR2 YNNKEL (reference sequence). The V end was cut by 1 base, the J end by 7 bases, with 17 bases between. The CDR3 here is CASSQVSGTHGEQYF. The CDR3 DNA sequence: TGTGCCAGCAGCCAAGTGTCAGGAACCCATGGAGAGCAGTACTTC.

This clonotype was recorded many times. The V call is TRBV6-2 or TRBV6-3, the J call TRBJ2-5, with TRBD1 matching 10 bases. V shed 4 bases and J 5 bases; nucleotides not matched to a gene: 10. This CDR3 contains 16 residues. CDR1 is MNHEY, CDR2 SVGEGT, per germline. The CDR3: CASSSRRGTGVETQYF. The CDR3 DNA sequence: TGTGCCAGCAGTTCACGGCGGGGGACAGGGGTCGAGACCCAGTACTTC.

This clonotype was observed at least ten times. This chain connects TRBV29-1 to TRBJ2-7, with TRBD1 matching 7 bases. This CDR3 has 14 residues. The germline CDR1 and CDR2 sequences are SQVTM and ANQGSEA. V trimming: 2 bases; J trimming: 2 bases; junction bases outside the gene matches: 6. The CDR3 here is CSVEYAGGPYEQYF. In DNA form, the CDR3 reads TGCAGCGTTGAATACGCAGGGGGACCCTACGAGCAGTACTTC.

This chain uses TRBV7-9 with TRBJ2-2; 8 nucleotides align to TRBD2. Trimming removed 0 bases from V and 4 bases from J; junction bases left unmatched: 7. The CDR3 spans 17 residues. Germline V gives CDR1 SEHNR, CDR2 FQNEAQ (reference sequence). The CDR3 protein is CASSLAGGRFSTGELFF. CDR3 nucleotide sequence: TGTGCCAGCAGCTTAGCTGGCGGGAGGTTTTCCACCGGGGAGCTGTTTTTT.

In its sample, this clonotype was seen many times. The chain joins TRBV2 to TRBJ1-4; D gene ambiguous. V lost 7 bases and J 5 bases, leaving 8 bases between the germline ends. This CDR3 is built from 12 residues. The V gene's germline CDR1 is SNHLY and CDR2 FYNNEI. CDR3 DNA: TGTGCCAGCAACCTAAGCAATGAAAAACTGTTTTTT. The encoded protein is CASNLSNEKLFF.